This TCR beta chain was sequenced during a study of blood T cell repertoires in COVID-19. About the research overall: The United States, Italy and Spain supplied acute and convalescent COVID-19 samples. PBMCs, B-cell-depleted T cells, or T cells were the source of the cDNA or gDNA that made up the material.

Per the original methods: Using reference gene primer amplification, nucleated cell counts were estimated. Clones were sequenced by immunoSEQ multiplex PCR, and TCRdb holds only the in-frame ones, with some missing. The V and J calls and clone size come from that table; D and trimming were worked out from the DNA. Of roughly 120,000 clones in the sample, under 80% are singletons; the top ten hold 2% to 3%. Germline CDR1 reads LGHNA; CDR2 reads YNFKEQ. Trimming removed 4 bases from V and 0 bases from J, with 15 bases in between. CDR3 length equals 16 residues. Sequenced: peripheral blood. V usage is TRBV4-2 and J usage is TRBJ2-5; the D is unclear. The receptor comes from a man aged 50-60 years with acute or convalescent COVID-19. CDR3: CASSLFFGSDQETQYF. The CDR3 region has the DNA TGTGCCAGCAGCCTCTTTTTCGGTTCGGACCAAGAGACCCAGTACTTC.